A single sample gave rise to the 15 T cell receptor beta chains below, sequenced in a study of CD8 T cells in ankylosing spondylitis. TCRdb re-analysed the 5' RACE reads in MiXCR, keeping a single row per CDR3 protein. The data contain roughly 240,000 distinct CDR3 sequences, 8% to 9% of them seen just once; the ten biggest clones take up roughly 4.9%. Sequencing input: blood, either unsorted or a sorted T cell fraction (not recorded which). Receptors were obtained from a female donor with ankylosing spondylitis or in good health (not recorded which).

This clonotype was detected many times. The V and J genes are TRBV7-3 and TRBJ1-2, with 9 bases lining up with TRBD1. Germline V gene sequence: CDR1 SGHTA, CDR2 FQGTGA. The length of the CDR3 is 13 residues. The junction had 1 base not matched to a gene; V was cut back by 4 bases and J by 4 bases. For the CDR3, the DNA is TGTGCCAGCAGCTCGGGACAGGGCTATGGCTACACCTTC. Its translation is CASSSGQGYGYTF.

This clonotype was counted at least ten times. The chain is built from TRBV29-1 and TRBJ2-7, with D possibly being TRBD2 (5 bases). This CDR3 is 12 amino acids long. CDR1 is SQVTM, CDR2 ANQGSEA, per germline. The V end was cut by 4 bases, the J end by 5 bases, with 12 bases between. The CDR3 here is CSVVVGGDEQYF. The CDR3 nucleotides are TGCAGCGTTGTGGTTGGAGGAGACGAGCAGTACTTC.

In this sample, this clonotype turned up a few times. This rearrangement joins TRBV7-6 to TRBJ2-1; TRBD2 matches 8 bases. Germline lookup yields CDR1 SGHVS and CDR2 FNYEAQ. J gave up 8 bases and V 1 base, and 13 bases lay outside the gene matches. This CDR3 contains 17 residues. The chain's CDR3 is CASSLGGGTRRYDEQFF. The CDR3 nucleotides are TGTGCCAGCAGCTTAGGCGGGGGGACTAGAAGGTACGATGAGCAGTTCTTC.

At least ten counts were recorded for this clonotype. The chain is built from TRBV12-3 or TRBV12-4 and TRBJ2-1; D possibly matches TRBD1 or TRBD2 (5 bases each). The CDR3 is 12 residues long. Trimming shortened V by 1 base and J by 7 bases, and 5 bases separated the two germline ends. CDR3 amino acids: CASSLGGNEQFF. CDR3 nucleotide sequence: TGTGCCAGCAGTTTAGGGGGGAATGAGCAGTTCTTC.

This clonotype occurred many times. The CDR3 sequence is CASSLAKGGEQYF. The CDR3 coding sequence is TGTGCCAGCAGCTTAGCGAAGGGAGGCGAGCAGTACTTC. The genes are TRBV7-6 and TRBJ2-7, with a tentative D call TRBD2 (6 bases). Germline V gene sequence: CDR1 SGHVS, CDR2 FNYEAQ. This CDR3 is built from 13 residues. The germline V and J ends were trimmed by 0 bases and 6 bases, with 9 bases remaining between them.

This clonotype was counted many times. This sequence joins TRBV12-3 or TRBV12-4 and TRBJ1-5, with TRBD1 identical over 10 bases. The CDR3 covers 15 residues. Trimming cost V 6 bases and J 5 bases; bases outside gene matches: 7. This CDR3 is CASRDRTGGHQPQHF. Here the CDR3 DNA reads TGTGCCAGCAGAGATCGGACAGGGGGACATCAGCCCCAGCATTTT.

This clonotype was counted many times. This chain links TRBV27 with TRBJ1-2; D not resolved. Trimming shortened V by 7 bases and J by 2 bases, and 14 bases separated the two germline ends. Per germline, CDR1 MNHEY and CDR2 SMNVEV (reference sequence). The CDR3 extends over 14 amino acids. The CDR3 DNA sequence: TGTGCCAGCATCGAAGCGAATGGGAACTATGGCTACACCTTC. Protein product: CASIEANGNYGYTF.

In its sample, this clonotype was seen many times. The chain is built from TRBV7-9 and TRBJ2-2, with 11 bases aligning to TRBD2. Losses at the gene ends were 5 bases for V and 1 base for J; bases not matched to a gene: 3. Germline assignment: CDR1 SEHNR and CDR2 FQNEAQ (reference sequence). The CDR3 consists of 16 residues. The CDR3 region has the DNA TGTGCCAGCAGCGTCCTAGCGGGAGGGAACACCGGGGAGCTGTTTTTT. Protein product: CASSVLAGGNTGELFF.

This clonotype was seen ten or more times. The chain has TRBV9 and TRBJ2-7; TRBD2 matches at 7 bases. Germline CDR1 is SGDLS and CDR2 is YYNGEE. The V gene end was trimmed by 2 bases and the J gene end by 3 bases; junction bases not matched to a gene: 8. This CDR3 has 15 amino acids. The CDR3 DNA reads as TGTGCCAGCAGCGTCGGGCTAGCGGATGACTACGAGCAGTACTTC. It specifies CASSVGLADDYEQYF.

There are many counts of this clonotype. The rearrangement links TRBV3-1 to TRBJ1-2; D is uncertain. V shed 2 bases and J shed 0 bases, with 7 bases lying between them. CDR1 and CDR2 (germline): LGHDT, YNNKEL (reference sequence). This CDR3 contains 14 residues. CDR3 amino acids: CASSQRAANYGYTF. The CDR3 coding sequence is TGTGCCAGCAGCCAAAGGGCCGCTAACTATGGCTACACCTTC.

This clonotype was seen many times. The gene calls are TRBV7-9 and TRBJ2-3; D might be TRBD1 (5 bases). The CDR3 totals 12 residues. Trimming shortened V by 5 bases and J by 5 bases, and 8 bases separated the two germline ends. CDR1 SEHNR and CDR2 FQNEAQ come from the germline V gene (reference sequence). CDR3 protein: CASSQGIDTQYF. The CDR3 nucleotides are TGTGCCAGCAGCCAGGGAATAGATACGCAGTATTTT.

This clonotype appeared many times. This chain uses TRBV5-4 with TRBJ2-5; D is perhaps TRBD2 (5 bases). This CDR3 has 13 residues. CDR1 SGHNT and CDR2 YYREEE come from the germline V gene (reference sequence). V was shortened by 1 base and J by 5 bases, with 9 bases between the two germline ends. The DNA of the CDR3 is TGTGCCAGCAGCTTGATGGGAGAGGAGACCCAGTACTTC. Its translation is CASSLMGEETQYF.

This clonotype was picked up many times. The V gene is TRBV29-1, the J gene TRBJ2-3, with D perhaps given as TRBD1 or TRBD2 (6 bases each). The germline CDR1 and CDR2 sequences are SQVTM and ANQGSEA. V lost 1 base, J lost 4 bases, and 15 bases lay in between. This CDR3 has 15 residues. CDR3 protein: CSVEGGGGPPDTQYF. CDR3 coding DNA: TGCAGCGTTGAAGGAGGGGGAGGCCCTCCAGATACGCAGTATTTT.

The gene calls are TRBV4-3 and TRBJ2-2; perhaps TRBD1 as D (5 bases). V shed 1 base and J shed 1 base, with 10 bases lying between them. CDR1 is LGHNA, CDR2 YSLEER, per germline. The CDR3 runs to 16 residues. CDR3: CASSQVGALNTGELFF. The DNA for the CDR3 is TGCGCCAGCAGCCAAGTAGGGGCCCTGAACACCGGGGAGCTGTTTTTT.

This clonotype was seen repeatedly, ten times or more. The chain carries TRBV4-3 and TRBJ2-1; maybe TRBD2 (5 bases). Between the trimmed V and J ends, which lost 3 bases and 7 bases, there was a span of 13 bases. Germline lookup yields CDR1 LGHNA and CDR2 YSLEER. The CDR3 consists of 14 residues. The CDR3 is CASSHSDSRNEQFF. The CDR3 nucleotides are TGCGCCAGCAGCCATTCGGACTCACGAAATGAGCAGTTCTTC.